These T cell receptor beta chains were read from a single sample in a study of T-cell memory formation after mild COVID-19. TCRdb reprocessed the 5' RACE reads with MiXCR, giving one entry per CDR3 protein. The repertoire consists of around 300,000 distinct CDR3 sequences, with roughly 13% occurring once and the leading ten covering around a fifth. The sequencing sample was made of PBMCs or a T cell subset sorted from them (not recorded which). Every receptor here comes from a man aged 18 to 35 who had mild COVID-19 (a few samples of this study predate the infection). Cell type and time point are not known. CDR3s include the opening cysteine and the closing phenylalanine or tryptophan. D genes are given only for firm matches. The size entry is marked missing in some rows and otherwise reads once, few, many or a size class.

cdr3_aa | cdr3_nt | j_call | v_call | clone_size | d_call
CATSRDTDTYSPLHF | TGTGCCACCAGCAGAGATACGGACACGTATTCACCCCTCCACTTT | TRBJ1-6 | TRBV15 | few | NA
CASSLLRGEETQYF | TGTGCCAGCAGCTTGCTTCGGGGGGAAGAGACCCAGTACTTC | TRBJ2-5 | TRBV5-5 | few | TRBD2
CASSAAKRPSTDTQYF | TGTGCCAGCAGCGCAGCCAAGAGACCTAGCACAGATACGCAGTATTTT | TRBJ2-3 | TRBV7-9 | few | NA
CAISRTRQDLVYEQYF | TGTGCCATCAGTAGAACTAGACAGGACCTCGTGTACGAGCAGTACTTC | TRBJ2-7 | TRBV10-3 | NA | NA
CASSSLQQSSYNSPLHF | TGTGCCAGCTCCTCCCTGCAGCAGAGCTCCTATAATTCACCCCTCCACTTT | TRBJ1-6 | TRBV2 | NA | NA
CASSLAWTGGLTEAFF | TGTGCCAGCAGCTTAGCGTGGACAGGTGGCCTCACTGAAGCTTTCTTT | TRBJ1-1 | TRBV7-6 | NA | TRBD1
CASGYEQFF | TGTGCCAGCGGCTATGAGCAGTTCTTC | TRBJ2-1 | TRBV11-2 | few | NA
CASSVGIGDYNSPLHF | TGTGCCAGCAGCGTAGGGATAGGAGATTATAATTCACCCCTCCACTTT | TRBJ1-6 | TRBV9 | many | NA
CASRRAPGHTYNEQFF | TGTGCCAGCAGACGAGCCCCGGGCCATACCTACAATGAGCAGTTCTTC | TRBJ2-1 | TRBV12-3/TRBV12-4 | NA | NA
CASSLYLDSPLHF | TGTGCCAGCAGTTTGTATCTAGATTCACCCCTCCACTTT | TRBJ1-6 | TRBV27 | few | NA
CASSPERLSSYNEQFF | TGTGCCAGCAGCCCCGAGCGCCTCAGCTCCTACAATGAGCAGTTCTTC | TRBJ2-1 | TRBV6-5 | many | NA
CSASPIHSGNTEAFF | TGCAGTGCTAGCCCCATCCACTCGGGGAACACTGAAGCTTTCTTT | TRBJ1-1 | TRBV20-1 | few | NA
CASSIGRDYNEQFF | TGTGCCAGTAGTATTGGGAGAGACTACAATGAGCAGTTCTTC | TRBJ2-1 | TRBV19 | few | NA
CASSLVGGGGSYNEQFF | TGTGCCAGCAGCTTAGTAGGAGGGGGGGGCTCCTACAATGAGCAGTTCTTC | TRBJ2-1 | TRBV7-6 | NA | NA
CASSPRTGDDLETQYF | TGCGCCAGCAGCCCGCGGACAGGGGACGATCTGGAGACCCAGTACTTC | TRBJ2-5 | TRBV5-1 | few | TRBD1
CSARKQGILAKNIQYF | TGCAGTGCTAGGAAACAGGGGATACTAGCCAAAAACATTCAGTACTTC | TRBJ2-4 | TRBV20-1 | few | TRBD1
CASSRWKLTRGTRANYGYTF | TGCGCCAGCAGCCGTTGGAAGCTAACCAGGGGGACTAGAGCTAACTATGGCTACACCTTC | TRBJ1-2 | TRBV4-1 | NA | TRBD1
CASSQRGKGGTDTQYF | TGTGCCAGCAGCCAACGGGGGAAAGGCGGCACAGATACGCAGTATTTT | TRBJ2-3 | TRBV4-2 | few | NA
CASRQGTDTQYF | TGTGCCAGTAGACAGGGGACAGATACGCAGTATTTT | TRBJ2-3 | TRBV6-2/TRBV6-3 | many | TRBD1
CASSPRTGLSTDTQYF | TGCGCCAGCAGCCCACGGACAGGGCTTAGCACAGATACGCAGTATTTT | TRBJ2-3 | TRBV5-1 | NA | TRBD1
CASSSGRGSTDTQYF | TGTGCCAGCAGTTCAGGCCGGGGGAGCACAGATACGCAGTATTTT | TRBJ2-3 | TRBV28 | few | NA
CASSPSWEGADGYTF | TGTGCCAGCAGCCCGTCTTGGGAGGGAGCTGATGGCTACACCTTC | TRBJ1-2 | TRBV7-9 | few | NA
CASSLAGTRETQYF | TGCGCCAGCAGCTTGGCCGGGACTAGAGAGACCCAGTACTTC | TRBJ2-5 | TRBV5-1 | many | TRBD2
CSAKPGQPNTEAFF | TGCAGTGCCAAACCTGGACAGCCGAACACTGAAGCTTTCTTT | TRBJ1-1 | TRBV20-1 | NA | NA
CASSRPSGADTQYF | TGTGCCAGCAGCAGACCTAGCGGGGCAGATACGCAGTATTTT | TRBJ2-3 | TRBV7-8 | few | TRBD2
CASSQGGVAHGKDQPQHF | TGCGCCAGCAGCCAAGGAGGGGTCGCACACGGTAAGGATCAGCCCCAGCATTTT | TRBJ1-5 | TRBV4-3 | NA | NA
CASSYTGPSSYEQYF | TGTGCCAGCAGTTACACGGGGCCATCGTCCTACGAGCAGTACTTC | TRBJ2-7 | TRBV6-6 | few | NA
CASSRDQGRQETQYF | TGTGCCAGCAGCCGGGACCAGGGGAGGCAAGAGACCCAGTACTTC | TRBJ2-5 | TRBV7-9 | few | NA
CASSLAYDRAPYGYTF | TGTGCCAGCAGCTTAGCTTACGACAGGGCCCCCTATGGCTACACCTTC | TRBJ1-2 | TRBV7-9 | few | TRBD1
CASSLISGSYEQYF | TGTGCCAGCAGTTTAATAAGCGGGTCCTACGAGCAGTACTTC | TRBJ2-7 | TRBV6-2/TRBV6-3 | few | NA
CASSKYGQDQPQHF | TGTGCCAGCAGCAAATACGGACAGGATCAGCCCCAGCATTTT | TRBJ1-5 | TRBV7-2 | NA | TRBD1
CASSLFGQGKGTQYF | TGTGCCAGCAGCTTATTCGGGCAGGGGAAGGGGACCCAGTACTTC | TRBJ2-5 | TRBV11-2 | few | NA